A selection of T cell receptor beta chains follows, all from one sample in a study of blood T cells in healthy people across ages. MiXCR was run by TCRdb on the 5' RACE reads, yielding one entry per CDR3 protein. The repertoire consists of about 730,000 distinct CDR3 sequences, with around 46% occurring once and the leading ten covering 20% to 25%. The sample consisted of blood. These receptor sequences come from an older woman in good health. The conserved cysteine and the conserved F or W are not part of the CDR3 here. Expanded clones are given a class, and other clones once, few, many or no size at all.

NA	TRBV7-2	12	ASSPPAVGYEQY
NA	TRBV12-3/TRBV12-4	13	ASSPGGPAKNIQY
NA	TRBV7-9	12	ASTGGALTDTQY
NA	TRBV20-1	11	SASPGYSYEQY
many	TRBV12-3/TRBV12-4	13	ASSFRDRGYNEQF
few	TRBV5-1	17	ASSVKRGGVGHSTDTQY
NA	TRBV20-1	11	SARGQDNYGYT
few	TRBV20-1	18	SADGLREGRGRQYQETQY
NA	TRBV12-3/TRBV12-4	13	ASSFTGQGTRGYT
NA	TRBV27	12	ASSTGTGFYEQY
NA	TRBV7-9	9	ANSLFETQY
NA	TRBV4-2	14	ASSQVKDTAGDTQY
NA	TRBV29-1	11	SVEGSGDTEAF
NA	TRBV7-9	13	ASSFQAADSEKLF
NA	TRBV25-1	14	ASSEGGGRKSDTQY
NA	TRBV7-6	15	ASSLTTGGASSGELF
NA	TRBV12-3/TRBV12-4	12	ASTTRAGSTGYT
NA	TRBV29-1	12	SASRDSQDLGYT
few	TRBV20-1	11	SVGAGGTYEQY
NA	TRBV18	12	ASSPTVETDTQY
NA	TRBV7-2	12	ASSLKTYNSPLH
NA	TRBV20-1	12	SATTTGRRGEQF
few	TRBV20-1	12	SAIGTGPNQPQH
NA	TRBV20-1	11	SAITPLGYEQY
many	TRBV29-1	10	SVQLAGVEQF
NA	TRBV29-1	11	SVETGNNFGYT
NA	TRBV20-1	9	SARRDSGYT
NA	TRBV4-1	13	ASSHARDRGEKLF
NA	TRBV28	11	ASSITESYERY